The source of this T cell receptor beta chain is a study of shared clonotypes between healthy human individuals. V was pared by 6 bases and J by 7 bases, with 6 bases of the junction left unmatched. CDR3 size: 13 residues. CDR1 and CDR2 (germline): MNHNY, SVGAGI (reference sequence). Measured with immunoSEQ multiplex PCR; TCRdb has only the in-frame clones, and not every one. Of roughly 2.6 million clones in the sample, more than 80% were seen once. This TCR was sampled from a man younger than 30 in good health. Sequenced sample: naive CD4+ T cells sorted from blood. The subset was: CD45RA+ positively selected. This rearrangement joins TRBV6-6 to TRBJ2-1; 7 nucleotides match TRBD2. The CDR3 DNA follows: TGTGCCAGCAGCCAAACGGGGGGTAATGAGCAGTTCTTC. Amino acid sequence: CASSQTGGNEQFF.